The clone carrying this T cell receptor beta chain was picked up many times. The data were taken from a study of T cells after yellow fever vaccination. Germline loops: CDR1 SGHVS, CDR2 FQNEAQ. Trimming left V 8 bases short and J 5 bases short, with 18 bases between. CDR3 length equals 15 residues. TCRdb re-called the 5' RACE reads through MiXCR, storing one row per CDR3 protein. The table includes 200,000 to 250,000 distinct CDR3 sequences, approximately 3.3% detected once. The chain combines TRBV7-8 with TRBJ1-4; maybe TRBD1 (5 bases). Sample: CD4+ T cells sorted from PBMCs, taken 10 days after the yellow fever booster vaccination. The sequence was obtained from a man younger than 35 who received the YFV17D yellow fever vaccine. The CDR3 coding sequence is TGTGCCAGCTCCCCTTTGACAGCCTTGAATGAAAAACTGTTTTTT. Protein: CASSPLTALNEKLFF.